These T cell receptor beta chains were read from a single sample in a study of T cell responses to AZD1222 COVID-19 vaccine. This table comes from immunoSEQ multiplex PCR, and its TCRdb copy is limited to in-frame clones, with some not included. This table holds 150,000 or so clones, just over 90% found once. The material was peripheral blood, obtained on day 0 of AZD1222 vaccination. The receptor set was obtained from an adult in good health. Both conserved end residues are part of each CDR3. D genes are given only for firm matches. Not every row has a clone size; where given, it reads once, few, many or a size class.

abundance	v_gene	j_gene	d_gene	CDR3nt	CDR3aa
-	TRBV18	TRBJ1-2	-	TGTGCCAGCTCACCGATATCACCGACAGGATCTTCCCCTAACTATGGCTACACCTTC	CASSPISPTGSSPNYGYTF
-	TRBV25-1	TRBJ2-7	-	TGTGCCAGCACCCCCGGGGCAGGCCTGACCTACGAGCAGTACTTC	CASTPGAGLTYEQYF
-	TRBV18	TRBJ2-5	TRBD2	TGTGCCAGCTCACCACTACTAGCGGGAGAACCAGAGACCCAGTACTTC	CASSPLLAGEPETQYF
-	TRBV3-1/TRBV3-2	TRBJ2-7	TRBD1	TGTGCCAGCAGCGGTTACAGGGGCTACGAGCAGTACTTC	CASSGYRGYEQYF
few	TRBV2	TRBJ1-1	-	TGTGCCAGCGGATGGATGGTGAACACTGAAGCTTTCTTT	CASGWMVNTEAFF
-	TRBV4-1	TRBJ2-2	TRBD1	TGCGCCAGCACTCCCAGGGGGACGGTGGGATTCGGGGAGCTGTTTTTT	CASTPRGTVGFGELFF
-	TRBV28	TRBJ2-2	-	TGTGCCAGCAACGTGGTTGTCGGGGAGCTGTTTTTT	CASNVVVGELFF
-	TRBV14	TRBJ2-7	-	TGTGCCAGCAGCCAAGGGCAGGGGATTTACTACGAGCAGTACTTC	CASSQGQGIYYEQYF
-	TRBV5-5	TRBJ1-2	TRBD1	TGTGCCAGCAGCTTGACAGGGGGCAGAAACTATGGCTACACCTTC	CASSLTGGRNYGYTF
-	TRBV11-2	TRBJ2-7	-	TGTGCCAGCAGCTTTAGGGGTGGGGCAGCCTACGAGCAGTACTTC	CASSFRGGAAYEQYF
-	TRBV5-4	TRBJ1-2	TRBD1	TGTGCCAGCAGCTTTGGGACAGGGCTCTATGGCTACACCTTC	CASSFGTGLYGYTF
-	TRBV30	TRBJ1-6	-	TGTGCCTGGAAGTACGGGGCTTTCTTGAATTCACCCCTCCACTTT	CAWKYGAFLNSPLHF
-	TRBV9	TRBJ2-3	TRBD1	TGTGCCAGCAGCGTAGAAGGGGGCGCAGATACGCAGTATTTT	CASSVEGGADTQYF
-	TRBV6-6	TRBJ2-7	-	TGTGCCAGCAGTTACTCTCCCGACGTCGAGCAGTACTTC	CASSYSPDVEQYF
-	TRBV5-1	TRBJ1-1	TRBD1	TGCGCCAGCAGCTTGACGGTAAAACAGGGGGTCATGAACACTGAAGCTTTCTTT	CASSLTVKQGVMNTEAFF
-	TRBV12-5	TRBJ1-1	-	TGTGCGACAGCGGGGGCAAGGGACACTGAAGCTTTCTTT	CATAGARDTEAFF
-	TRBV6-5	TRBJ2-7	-	TGTGCCAGCAGTTACTCGATTGCGGGGTCCTACGAGCAGTACTTC	CASSYSIAGSYEQYF
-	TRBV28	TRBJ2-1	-	TGTGCCAGCAGTTTCGTACTAGAAACCTACAATGAGCAGTTCTTC	CASSFVLETYNEQFF
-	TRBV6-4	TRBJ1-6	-	TGTGCCAGCAGTACCCTGACGGGGGGTTCACCCCTCCACTTT	CASSTLTGGSPLHF
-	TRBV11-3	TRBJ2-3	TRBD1	TGTGCCAGCAGCGTGGGACAGGGGGCAGGAGATACGCAGTATTTT	CASSVGQGAGDTQYF
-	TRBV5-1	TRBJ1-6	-	TGCGCCAGCAGCTTGGAGGGTCGGGATTCACCCCTCCACTTT	CASSLEGRDSPLHF
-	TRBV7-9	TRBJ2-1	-	TGTGCCAGCAGCTTAGGGGATTGGAATGAGCAGTTCTTC	CASSLGDWNEQFF
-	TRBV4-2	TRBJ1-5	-	TGTGCCAGCAGCCAGGGAGTCAATCAGCCCCAGCATTTT	CASSQGVNQPQHF
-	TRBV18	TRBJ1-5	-	TGTGCCAGCTCACCAAACAGGGTGGAAGGACGCAATCAGCCCCAGCATTTT	CASSPNRVEGRNQPQHF
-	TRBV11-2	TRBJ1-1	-	TGTGCCAGCAGCTTAGAAAGGGGCGTTATGAACACTGAAGCTTTCTTT	CASSLERGVMNTEAFF
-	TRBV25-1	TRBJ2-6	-	TGTGCCAGCAGTGTCGAGGGGTCTGGGGCCAACGTCCTGACTTTC	CASSVEGSGANVLTF
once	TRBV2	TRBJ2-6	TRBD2	TGTGCCAGCAGTCCCTCGCAGAAGACTAGCGGGAGGGATTCTGGGGCCAACGTCCTGACTTTC	CASSPSQKTSGRDSGANVLTF
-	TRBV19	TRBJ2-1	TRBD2	TGTGCCAGTAGTCTAGCGGGAGGGCCCCATGAGCAGTTCTTC	CASSLAGGPHEQFF
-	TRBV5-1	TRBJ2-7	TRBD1	TGCGCCAGCGCGGACAGGGGAAGGTCCTACGAGCAGTACTTC	CASADRGRSYEQYF
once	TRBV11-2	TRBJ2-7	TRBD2	TGTGCCAGCAGCTTACGACTAGCGTACGAGCAGTACTTC	CASSLRLAYEQYF
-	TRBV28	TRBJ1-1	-	TGTGCCAGCAGTCCACTGACAGTGAACACTGAAGCTTTCTTT	CASSPLTVNTEAFF
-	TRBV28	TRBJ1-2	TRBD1	TGTGCCAGTACAATTCGACAGGGGGACGACTATGGCTACACCTTC	CASTIRQGDDYGYTF
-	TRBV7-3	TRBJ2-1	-	TGTGCCAGCAGCCGACAGGCAAACGGCTACAATGAGCAGTTCTTC	CASSRQANGYNEQFF
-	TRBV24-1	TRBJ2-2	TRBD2	TGTGCCACCAGTGACCTACGGGCAGCGGGAGGGGCGAACACCGGGGAGCTGTTTTTT	CATSDLRAAGGANTGELFF
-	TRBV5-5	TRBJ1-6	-	TGTGCCAGCAGCTTGAGTCCAGGGGCAGGTTCACCCCTCCACTTT	CASSLSPGAGSPLHF
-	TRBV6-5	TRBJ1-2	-	TGTGCCAGCAACACGGCATGGGGCTACACCTTC	CASNTAWGYTF
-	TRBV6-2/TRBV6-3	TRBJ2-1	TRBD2	TGTGCCAGCAGTCCCGGACTAGCGGGATTTTACAATGAGCAGTTCTTC	CASSPGLAGFYNEQFF
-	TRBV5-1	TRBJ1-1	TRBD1	TGCGCCAGCAGCATAGGACAGGGGTGGACTGAAGCTTTCTTT	CASSIGQGWTEAFF
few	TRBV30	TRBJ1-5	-	TGTGCCTGGAGTTTGACAGGTATTAGTCAGCCCCAGCATTTT	CAWSLTGISQPQHF
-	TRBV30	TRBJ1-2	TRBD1	TGTGCCTGGAGTAAACCGGGACAGCTCTATGGCTACACCTTC	CAWSKPGQLYGYTF
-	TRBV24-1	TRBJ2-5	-	TGTGCCACCAGTTTCCAAGAGACCCAGTACTTC	CATSFQETQYF
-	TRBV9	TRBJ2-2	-	TGTGCCAGCAGCACATCACCGGGAGACGGGGAGCTGTTTTTT	CASSTSPGDGELFF
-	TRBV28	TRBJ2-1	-	TGTGCCAGCAGTTTACCGACCGATATGGGCAACAATGAGCAGTTCTTC	CASSLPTDMGNNEQFF
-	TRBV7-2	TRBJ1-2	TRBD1	TGTGCCAGTACGGACAGGGTCTATGGCTACACCTTC	CASTDRVYGYTF
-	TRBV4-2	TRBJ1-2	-	TGTGCCAGCAGACTAACCCAAGGGGGGCTGGACTATGGCTACACCTTC	CASRLTQGGLDYGYTF
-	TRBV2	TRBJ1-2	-	TGTGCCAGCACCGAACCGGGACGGAAATATGGCTACACCTTC	CASTEPGRKYGYTF